This T cell receptor beta chain is from a study of cytomegalovirus exposure and HLA in healthy donors. CDR1 is SGHRS, CDR2 YFSETQ, per germline. V was pared by 4 bases and J by 4 bases, with 13 bases of the junction left unmatched. The CDR3 contains 16 residues. Study-level results: The authors confirmed in vitro that a few CMV-associated chains were specific for CMV antigens. The study put 150 to 200 TCR beta chains on its list as cytomegalovirus-associated.

Concerning this clone itself: Its antigen is unidentified.

Using immunoSEQ multiplex PCR, the repertoire was profiled, and TCRdb retains in-frame clones only, with some absent. The repertoire holds 95,000 to 150,000 clones, with approximately 92% as singletons. The gene calls are TRBV5-1 and TRBJ1-2; TRBD1 agrees at 7 bases. Specimen: PBMCs. The TCR comes from a woman aged 18 to 35 in good health and CMV-seronegative. The CDR3 loop reads CASSLHAGTVSYGYTF. In DNA, the CDR3 is TGCGCCAGCAGCCTCCACGCCGGGACAGTTTCCTATGGCTACACCTTC. Drawing the rest from reference TRBV5-1 and TRBJ1-2, the complete variable domain is KAGVTQTPRYLIKTRGQQVTLSCSPISGHRSVSWYQQTPGQGLQFLFEYFSETQRNKGNFPGRFSGRQFSNSRSEMNVSTLELGDSALYLCASSLHAGTVSYGYTFGSGTRLTVV.